A selection of T cell receptor beta chains follows, all from one sample in a study of cytomegalovirus exposure and HLA in healthy donors. Sequencing used immunoSEQ multiplex PCR; TCRdb keeps in-frame clones, though not all of them. The data show 100,000 to 150,000 clones, with roughly 72% seen just once and approximately 3.9% held by the top ten. Material for sequencing was PBMCs. Receptors were obtained from a man between 35 and 55 years old in good health and CMV-seropositive. CDR3s leave out the opening cysteine and the closing phenylalanine or tryptophan. Size is stated for part of the rows, as once, few or many counts, or as a class when the clone is expanded.

clone_size: -; j_call: TRBJ1-3; cdr3_length: 13; v_call: TRBV27; cdr3_aa: ASSSPSRGGNTIY
clone_size: -; j_call: TRBJ2-1; cdr3_length: 15; v_call: TRBV7-2; cdr3_aa: ASSFMRLAGKPDEQF
clone_size: -; j_call: TRBJ2-7; cdr3_length: 10; v_call: TRBV30; cdr3_aa: AWSRGTYEQY
clone_size: -; j_call: TRBJ2-3; cdr3_length: 15; v_call: TRBV11-2; cdr3_aa: ASSLDLGGGLLNTQY
clone_size: -; j_call: TRBJ1-1; cdr3_length: 13; v_call: TRBV28; cdr3_aa: ASSLGGGEGTEAF
clone_size: -; j_call: TRBJ2-5; cdr3_length: 14; v_call: TRBV5-5; cdr3_aa: ASSAESGRGSETQY
clone_size: -; j_call: TRBJ2-2; cdr3_length: 13; v_call: TRBV14; cdr3_aa: ASSPLGANTGELF
clone_size: -; j_call: TRBJ1-2; cdr3_length: 12; v_call: TRBV21-1; cdr3_aa: ASSNDRSFYGYT
clone_size: -; j_call: TRBJ1-1; cdr3_length: 12; v_call: TRBV18; cdr3_aa: ASSPDMGGTEAF
clone_size: once; j_call: TRBJ1-4; cdr3_length: 12; v_call: TRBV25-1; cdr3_aa: ASSDPGSGEKLF
clone_size: -; j_call: TRBJ2-5; cdr3_length: 12; v_call: TRBV18; cdr3_aa: ASSAGLGGETQY
clone_size: -; j_call: TRBJ2-7; cdr3_length: 12; v_call: TRBV5-1; cdr3_aa: ASSTGQGGLQQY
clone_size: -; j_call: TRBJ1-2; cdr3_length: 8; v_call: TRBV2; cdr3_aa: AFLREGYT
clone_size: -; j_call: TRBJ2-1; cdr3_length: 12; v_call: TRBV4-1; cdr3_aa: ASSLGLVGDEQF
clone_size: -; j_call: TRBJ2-5; cdr3_length: 13; v_call: TRBV4-3; cdr3_aa: ASSQERQGEETQY
clone_size: -; j_call: TRBJ2-1; cdr3_length: 13; v_call: TRBV27; cdr3_aa: ASSAGTSGYNEQF
clone_size: once; j_call: TRBJ2-1; cdr3_length: 10; v_call: TRBV4-1; cdr3_aa: ASSQDTEEQF
clone_size: -; j_call: TRBJ2-5; cdr3_length: 13; v_call: TRBV7-3; cdr3_aa: ASSLKREGWETQY
clone_size: few; j_call: TRBJ1-1; cdr3_length: 11; v_call: TRBV9; cdr3_aa: ASSVEGFTEAF
clone_size: -; j_call: TRBJ2-5; cdr3_length: 11; v_call: TRBV6-1; cdr3_aa: ASRVLAKETQY
clone_size: -; j_call: TRBJ1-2; cdr3_length: 13; v_call: TRBV5-1; cdr3_aa: ASSLGDRGNYGYT
clone_size: -; j_call: TRBJ2-2; cdr3_length: 15; v_call: TRBV14; cdr3_aa: ASSQGILAGVAGELF
clone_size: -; j_call: TRBJ2-3; cdr3_length: 13; v_call: TRBV4-1; cdr3_aa: ASSQEGSGADTQY
clone_size: -; j_call: TRBJ1-2; cdr3_length: 12; v_call: TRBV5-6; cdr3_aa: ASSLGQRDYGYT
clone_size: few; j_call: TRBJ2-1; cdr3_length: 13; v_call: TRBV7-9; cdr3_aa: ASSRGSGGAPEQF
clone_size: once; j_call: TRBJ2-1; cdr3_length: 17; v_call: TRBV4-1; cdr3_aa: ASSTPPGTSGRALDEQF
clone_size: -; j_call: TRBJ2-7; cdr3_length: 10; v_call: TRBV7-2; cdr3_aa: ASSRDRGEQY
clone_size: once; j_call: TRBJ1-1; cdr3_length: 11; v_call: TRBV9; cdr3_aa: ASSGMGTEEAF
clone_size: -; j_call: TRBJ1-3; cdr3_length: 15; v_call: TRBV10-1; cdr3_aa: ASSPDRASSSGNTIY
clone_size: -; j_call: TRBJ1-1; cdr3_length: 11; v_call: TRBV18; cdr3_aa: ASSEQTNTEAF
clone_size: -; j_call: TRBJ2-2; cdr3_length: 13; v_call: TRBV7-6; cdr3_aa: ASSLGGIGTGELF
clone_size: -; j_call: TRBJ2-2; cdr3_length: 13; v_call: TRBV7-2; cdr3_aa: ASSSGGLGTGELF
clone_size: -; j_call: TRBJ1-2; cdr3_length: 13; v_call: TRBV30; cdr3_aa: ATSGQGGFASGYT
clone_size: -; j_call: TRBJ1-2; cdr3_length: 11; v_call: TRBV10-3; cdr3_aa: AISDQGAGGYT
clone_size: -; j_call: TRBJ2-1; cdr3_length: 14; v_call: TRBV7-9; cdr3_aa: ASSPTSGSLMYEQF
clone_size: -; j_call: TRBJ2-1; cdr3_length: 11; v_call: TRBV5-4; cdr3_aa: ARIQGAVNEQF
clone_size: once; j_call: TRBJ1-6; cdr3_length: 12; v_call: TRBV2; cdr3_aa: ASRKDRDSSPLH
clone_size: -; j_call: TRBJ2-3; cdr3_length: 11; v_call: TRBV28; cdr3_aa: ASSPKPEDTQY
clone_size: -; j_call: TRBJ2-5; cdr3_length: 15; v_call: TRBV18; cdr3_aa: ASSPRTSGGADSTQY
clone_size: -; j_call: TRBJ2-7; cdr3_length: 14; v_call: TRBV18; cdr3_aa: ASSPLPGAASYEQY
clone_size: -; j_call: TRBJ2-3; cdr3_length: 14; v_call: TRBV5-1; cdr3_aa: ASSEGLAGVGDTQY
clone_size: once; j_call: TRBJ1-5; cdr3_length: 12; v_call: TRBV7-2; cdr3_aa: ASSPRGSNQPQH
clone_size: few; j_call: TRBJ2-1; cdr3_length: 11; v_call: TRBV6-5; cdr3_aa: ASSDGTGGEQF
clone_size: -; j_call: TRBJ1-1; cdr3_length: 14; v_call: TRBV25-1; cdr3_aa: ASSAGTGRLNTEAF
clone_size: -; j_call: TRBJ2-1; cdr3_length: 11; v_call: TRBV7-9; cdr3_aa: ASSLTGDNEQF
clone_size: -; j_call: TRBJ1-3; cdr3_length: 13; v_call: TRBV5-1; cdr3_aa: ASSSYGAPWNTIY
clone_size: -; j_call: TRBJ1-2; cdr3_length: 14; v_call: TRBV28; cdr3_aa: ASSRAGTASEPGYT
clone_size: once; j_call: TRBJ2-3; cdr3_length: 13; v_call: TRBV21-1; cdr3_aa: ASEREGRGTDTQY
clone_size: -; j_call: TRBJ2-7; cdr3_length: 12; v_call: TRBV27; cdr3_aa: ASSLVGRVDEQY
clone_size: -; j_call: TRBJ2-1; cdr3_length: 14; v_call: TRBV6-1; cdr3_aa: ASSGGNRVSHHEQF